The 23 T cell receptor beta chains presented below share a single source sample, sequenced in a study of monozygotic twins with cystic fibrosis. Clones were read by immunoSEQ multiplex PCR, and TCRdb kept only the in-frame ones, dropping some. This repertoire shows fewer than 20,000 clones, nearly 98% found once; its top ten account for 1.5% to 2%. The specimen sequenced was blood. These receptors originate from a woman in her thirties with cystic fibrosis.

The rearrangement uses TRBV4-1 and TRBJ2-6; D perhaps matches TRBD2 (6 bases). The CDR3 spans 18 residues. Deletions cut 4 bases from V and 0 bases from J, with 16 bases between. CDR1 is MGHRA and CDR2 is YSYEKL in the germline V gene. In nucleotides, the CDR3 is TGCGCCAGCAGCCTATCGAGGGGACTCGTCTCTGGGGCCAACGTCCTGACTTTC. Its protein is CASSLSRGLVSGANVLTF.

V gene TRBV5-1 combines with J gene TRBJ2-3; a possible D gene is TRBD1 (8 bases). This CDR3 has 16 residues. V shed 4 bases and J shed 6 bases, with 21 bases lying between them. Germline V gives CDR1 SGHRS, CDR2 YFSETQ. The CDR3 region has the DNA TGCGCCAGCAGCCCTAGGACAGGGAGGCGGGGGGATACGCAGTATTTT. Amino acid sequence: CASSPRTGRRGDTQYF.

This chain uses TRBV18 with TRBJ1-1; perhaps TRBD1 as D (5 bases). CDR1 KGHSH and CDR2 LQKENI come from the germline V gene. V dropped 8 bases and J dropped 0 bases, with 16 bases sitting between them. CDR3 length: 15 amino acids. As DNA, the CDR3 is TGTGCCAGCACCTACTCTTCGGACATGAACACTGAAGCTTTCTTT. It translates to CASTYSSDMNTEAFF. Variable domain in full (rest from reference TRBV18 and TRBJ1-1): NAGVMQNPRHLVRRRGQEARLRCSPMKGHSHVYWYRQLPEEGLKFMVYLQKENIIDESGMPKERFSAEFPKEGPSILRIQQVVRGDSAAYFCASTYSSDMNTEAFFGQGTRLTVV.

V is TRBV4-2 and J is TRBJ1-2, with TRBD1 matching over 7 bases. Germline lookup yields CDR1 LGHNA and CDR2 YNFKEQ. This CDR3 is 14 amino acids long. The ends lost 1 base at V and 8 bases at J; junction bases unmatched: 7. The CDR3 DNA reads TGTGCCAGCAGCCAAGTAACAGGGGCTGGAGGCTACACCTTC. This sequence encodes CASSQVTGAGGYTF.

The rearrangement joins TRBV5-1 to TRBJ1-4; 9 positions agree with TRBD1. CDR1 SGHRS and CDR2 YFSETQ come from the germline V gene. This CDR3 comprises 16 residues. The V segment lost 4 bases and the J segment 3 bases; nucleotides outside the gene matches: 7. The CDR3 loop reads CASSVPTGGANEKLFF. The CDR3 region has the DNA TGCGCCAGCAGCGTACCGACAGGGGGAGCTAATGAAAAACTGTTTTTT.

In nucleotides, the CDR3 is TGCAGCGCCAAGGAGGGGACAGCCGTGGGCTACACCTTC. Translated, it gives CSAKEGTAVGYTF. V usage is TRBV29-1 and J usage is TRBJ1-2; the match to TRBD1 covers 7 bases. The V gene's germline CDR1 is SQVTM and CDR2 ANQGSEA. The CDR3 has 13 amino acids. The V segment lost 7 bases and the J segment 8 bases; nucleotides outside the gene matches: 13.

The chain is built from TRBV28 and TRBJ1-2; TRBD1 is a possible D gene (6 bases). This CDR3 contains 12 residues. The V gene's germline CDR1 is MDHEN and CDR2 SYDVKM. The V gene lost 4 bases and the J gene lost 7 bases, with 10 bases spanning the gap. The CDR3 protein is CASSSYRAGYTF. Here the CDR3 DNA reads TGTGCCAGCAGTTCCTACAGGGCTGGCTACACCTTC.

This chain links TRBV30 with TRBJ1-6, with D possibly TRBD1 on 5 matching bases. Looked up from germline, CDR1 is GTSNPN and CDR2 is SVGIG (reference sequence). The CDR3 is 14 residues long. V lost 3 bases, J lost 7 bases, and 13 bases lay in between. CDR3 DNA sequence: TGTGCCTGGAGGCCGGGACCCGGCAATTCACCCCTCCACTTT. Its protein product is CAWRPGPGNSPLHF.

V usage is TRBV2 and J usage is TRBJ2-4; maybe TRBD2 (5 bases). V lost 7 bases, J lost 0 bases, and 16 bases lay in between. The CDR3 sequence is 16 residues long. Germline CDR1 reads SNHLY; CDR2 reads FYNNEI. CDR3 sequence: CASTRGRAVAKNIQYF. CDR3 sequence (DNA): TGTGCCAGCACCCGAGGGCGGGCGGTAGCCAAAAACATTCAGTACTTC.

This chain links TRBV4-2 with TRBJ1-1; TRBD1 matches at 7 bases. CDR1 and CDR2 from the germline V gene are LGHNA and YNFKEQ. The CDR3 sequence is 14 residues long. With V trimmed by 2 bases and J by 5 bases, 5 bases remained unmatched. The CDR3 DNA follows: TGTGCCAGCAGCCAACCAACAGGGGAGACTGAAGCTTTCTTT. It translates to CASSQPTGETEAFF.

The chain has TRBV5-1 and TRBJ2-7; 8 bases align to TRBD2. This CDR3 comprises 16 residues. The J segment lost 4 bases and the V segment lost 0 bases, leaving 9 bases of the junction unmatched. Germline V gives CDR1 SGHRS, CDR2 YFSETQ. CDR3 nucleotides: TGCGCCAGCAGCTTGGGGCCGGGACTAGTGGGTTACGAGCAGTACTTC. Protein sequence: CASSLGPGLVGYEQYF.

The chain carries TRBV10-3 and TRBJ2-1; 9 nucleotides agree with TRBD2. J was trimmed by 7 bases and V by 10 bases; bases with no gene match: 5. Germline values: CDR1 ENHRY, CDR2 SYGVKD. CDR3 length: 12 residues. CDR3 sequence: CATSGEGNEQFF. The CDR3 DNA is TGTGCCACTAGCGGGGAGGGTAATGAGCAGTTCTTC.

The CDR3 spells CASSELAGGPNEQFF. The CDR3 DNA sequence: TGTGCCAGCAGTGAACTAGCGGGGGGGCCCAATGAGCAGTTCTTC. The rearrangement joins TRBV6-1 to TRBJ2-1; 12 bases map to TRBD2. The CDR3 is 15 amino acids. J gave up 6 bases and V 2 bases, and 2 bases lay outside the gene matches. CDR1 is MNHNS, CDR2 SASEGT, per germline.

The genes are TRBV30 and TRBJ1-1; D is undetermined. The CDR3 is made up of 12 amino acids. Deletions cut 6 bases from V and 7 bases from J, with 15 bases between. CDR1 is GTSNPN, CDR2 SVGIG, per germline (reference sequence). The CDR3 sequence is CACNLGSIEAFF. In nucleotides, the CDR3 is TGTGCCTGCAACTTAGGCTCGATTGAAGCTTTCTTT.

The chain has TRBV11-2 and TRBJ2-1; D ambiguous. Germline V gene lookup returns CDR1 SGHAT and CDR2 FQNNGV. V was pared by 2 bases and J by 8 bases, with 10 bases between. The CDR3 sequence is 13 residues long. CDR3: CASSLPQSDEQFF. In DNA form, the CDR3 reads TGTGCCAGCAGCTTACCCCAAAGCGATGAGCAGTTCTTC.

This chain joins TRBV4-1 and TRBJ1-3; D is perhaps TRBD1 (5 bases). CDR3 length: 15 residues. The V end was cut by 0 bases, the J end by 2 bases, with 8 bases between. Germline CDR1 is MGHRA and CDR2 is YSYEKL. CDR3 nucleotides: TGCGCCAGCAGCCAAGAATGGGGCGCTGGAAACACCATATATTTT. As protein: CASSQEWGAGNTIYF.

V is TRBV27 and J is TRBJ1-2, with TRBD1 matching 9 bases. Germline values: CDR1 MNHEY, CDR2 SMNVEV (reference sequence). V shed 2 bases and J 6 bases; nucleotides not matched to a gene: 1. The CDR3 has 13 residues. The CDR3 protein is CASSLTGGDGYTF. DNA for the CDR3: TGTGCCAGCAGTTTAACAGGGGGCGATGGCTACACCTTC.

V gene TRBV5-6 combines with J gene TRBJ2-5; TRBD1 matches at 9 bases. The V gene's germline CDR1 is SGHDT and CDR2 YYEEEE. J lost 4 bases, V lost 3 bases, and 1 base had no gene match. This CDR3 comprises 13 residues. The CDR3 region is CASSWDRAETQYF. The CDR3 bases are TGTGCCAGCAGCTGGGACAGGGCAGAGACCCAGTACTTC.

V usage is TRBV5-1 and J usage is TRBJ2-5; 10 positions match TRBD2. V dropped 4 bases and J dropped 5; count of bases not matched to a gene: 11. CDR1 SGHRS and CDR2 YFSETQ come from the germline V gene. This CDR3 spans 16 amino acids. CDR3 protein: CASSPRGSGGAETQYF. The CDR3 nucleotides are TGCGCCAGCAGCCCCCGGGGAAGCGGGGGGGCGGAGACCCAGTACTTC.

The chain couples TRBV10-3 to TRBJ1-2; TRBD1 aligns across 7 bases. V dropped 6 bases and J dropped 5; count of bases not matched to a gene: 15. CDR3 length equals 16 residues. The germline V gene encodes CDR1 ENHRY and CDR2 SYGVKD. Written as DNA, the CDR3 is TGTGCCATCAGACCTACAGGGGAGGTACCGATATATGGCTACACCTTC. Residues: CAIRPTGEVPIYGYTF.

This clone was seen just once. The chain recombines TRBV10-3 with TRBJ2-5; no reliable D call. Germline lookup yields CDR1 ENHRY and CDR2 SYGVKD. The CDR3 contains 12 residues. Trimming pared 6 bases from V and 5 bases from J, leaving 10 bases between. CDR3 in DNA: TGTGCCATCAGCCGTTTTGGGGAGACCCAGTACTTC. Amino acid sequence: CAISRFGETQYF.

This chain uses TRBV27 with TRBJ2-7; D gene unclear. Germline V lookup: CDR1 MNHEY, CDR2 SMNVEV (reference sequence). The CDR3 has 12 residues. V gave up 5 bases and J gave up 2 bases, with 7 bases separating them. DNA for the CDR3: TGTGCCAGCAGTGCGACCCCCTACGAGCAGTACTTC. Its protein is CASSATPYEQYF.

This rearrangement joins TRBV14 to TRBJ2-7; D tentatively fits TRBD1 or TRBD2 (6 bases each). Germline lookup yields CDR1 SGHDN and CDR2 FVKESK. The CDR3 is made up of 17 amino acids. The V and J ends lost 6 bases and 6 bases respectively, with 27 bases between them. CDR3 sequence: CASSSEGGGPRRGEQYF. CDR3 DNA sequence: TGTGCCAGCAGTTCAGAAGGAGGGGGGCCCCGTCGGGGCGAGCAGTACTTC.